The clone carrying this T cell receptor (beta chain) was seen a few times. Its antigen remains unidentified. As the library was built, unique molecular identifiers were attached to individual cDNA molecules. MiXCR, applied by TCRdb to the RACE reads, yields one record per CDR3 protein. The sample shows approximately 100,000 distinct CDR3 sequences, 11% of them seen only once. The CDR3 has 16 residues. V lost 7 bases and J lost 2; bases outside the gene matches: 8. CDR1 and CDR2 (germline): SGHTA, FQGNSA. These data originate in a study of human T cells and chemical hapten exposure. Study conclusions and caveats: Expanded TCRs made up significantly more big CDR3 similarity clusters than controls did. DPC sensitization did not alter TCRs above 1 in 1000 frequency.

The time point denotes: patch test 1, 2 weeks after DPC sensitization. As to treatment: therapeutic diphenylcyclopropenone sensitization with weekly scalp DPC. The rearrangement uses TRBV7-2 and TRBJ2-3; TRBD2 aligns across 11 bases. This receptor was obtained from a woman in her forties with alopecia areata. Some clones in this sample may be carry-over from other donors' samples. The specimen was whole blood, collected in connection with sensitization to the hapten diphenylcyclopropenone (DPC). The CDR3 nucleotides read TGTGCCAGCAACTCCAGACTAGCGGGGCTCACAGATACGCAGTATTTT. Its protein is CASNSRLAGLTDTQYF. Together with reference TRBV7-2 and TRBJ2-3, the CDR3 gives the full variable domain: GAGVSQSPSNKVTEKGKDVELRCDPISGHTALYWYRQSLGQGLEFLIYFQGNSAPDKSGLPSDRFSAERTGGSVSTLTIQRTQQEDSAVYLCASNSRLAGLTDTQYFGPGTRLTVL.